There are a few counts of the clone carrying this T cell receptor beta chain. These data originate in a study of beta chain features in type 1 diabetes. Based on CD45RO/CCR7/CD25/CD127/CD95/CD27, CD4+ regulatory, stem cell-like memory, naive and central memory cells were sorted. Germline-derived CDR1 and CDR2 are KGHSH and LQKENI. The CDR3 has 15 amino acids. The J segment lost 0 bases and the V segment lost 5 bases, leaving 4 bases of the junction unmatched. As every portion of the isolated RNA was reverse transcribed, the sequencing read expressed TCRB transcripts. TCRdb keeps only in-frame clones here, not all; method: immunoSEQ multiplex PCR. The data contain hundreds of thousands of clones, 9.5% to 11% of them singletons.

The chain employs TRBV18 and TRBJ2-4; 7 nucleotides align to TRBD1. This receptor was identified in a woman aged 25 to 45 in good health. Sequences were obtained from naive CD4+ T cells from blood. For the CDR3, the DNA is TGTGCCAGCTCAATCCGACAGGGAGCCAAAAACATTCAGTACTTC. Protein product: CASSIRQGAKNIQYF.